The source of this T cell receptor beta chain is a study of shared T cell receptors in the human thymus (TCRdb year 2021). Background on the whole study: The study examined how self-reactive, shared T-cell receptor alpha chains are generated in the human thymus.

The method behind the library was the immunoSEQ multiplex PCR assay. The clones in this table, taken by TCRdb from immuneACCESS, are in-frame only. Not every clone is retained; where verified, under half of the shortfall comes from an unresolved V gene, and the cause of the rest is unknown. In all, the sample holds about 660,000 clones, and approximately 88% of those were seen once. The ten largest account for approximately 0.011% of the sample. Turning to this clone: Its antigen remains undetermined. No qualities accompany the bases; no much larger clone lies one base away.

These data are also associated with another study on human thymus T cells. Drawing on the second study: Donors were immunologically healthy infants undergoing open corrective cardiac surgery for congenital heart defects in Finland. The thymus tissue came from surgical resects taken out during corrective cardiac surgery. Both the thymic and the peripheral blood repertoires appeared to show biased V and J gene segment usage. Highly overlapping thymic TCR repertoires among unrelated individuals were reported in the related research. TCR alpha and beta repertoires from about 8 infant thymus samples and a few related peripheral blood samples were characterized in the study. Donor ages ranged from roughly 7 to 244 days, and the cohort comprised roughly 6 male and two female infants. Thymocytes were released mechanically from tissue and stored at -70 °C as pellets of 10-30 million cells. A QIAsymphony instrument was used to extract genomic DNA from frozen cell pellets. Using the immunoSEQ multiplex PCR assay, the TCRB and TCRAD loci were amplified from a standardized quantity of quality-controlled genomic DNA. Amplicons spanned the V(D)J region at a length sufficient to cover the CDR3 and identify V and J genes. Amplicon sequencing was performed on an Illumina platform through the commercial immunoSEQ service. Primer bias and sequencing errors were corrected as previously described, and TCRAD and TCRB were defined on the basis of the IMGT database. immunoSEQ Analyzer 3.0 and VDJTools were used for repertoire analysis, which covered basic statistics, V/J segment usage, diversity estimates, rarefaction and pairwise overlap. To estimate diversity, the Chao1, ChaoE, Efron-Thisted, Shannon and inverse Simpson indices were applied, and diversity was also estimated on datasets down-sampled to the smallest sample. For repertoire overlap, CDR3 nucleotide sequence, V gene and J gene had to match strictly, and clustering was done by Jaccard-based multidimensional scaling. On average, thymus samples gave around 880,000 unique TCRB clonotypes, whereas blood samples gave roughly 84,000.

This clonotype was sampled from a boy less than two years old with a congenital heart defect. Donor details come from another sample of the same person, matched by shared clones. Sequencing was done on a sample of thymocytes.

Read as DNA, the sequence is TGTGCCAGCAGCCAAGTGCTAGCGGGAGGCCCTCCTTACAATGAGCAGTTCTTC. Translated, it gives CASSQVLAGGPPYNEQFF. The chain joins TRBV4-2 to TRBJ2-1; TRBD2 lines up with 11 middle nucleotides. Taken from cysteine to phenylalanine, the CDR3 has 18 residues. Kept here is only the CDR3 DNA, which spans 54 bases and is read in frame from base 1. Taken from the germline V gene, the CDR1 and CDR2 loops are LGHNA and YNFKEQ. From V the trimming removes 1 base and from J it removes 4 bases, while the gene matches leave 9 bases of the junction unaccounted for.